This T cell receptor beta chain was observed in a study of blood T cell repertoires in COVID-19. Study context: The origin of the acute and convalescent COVID-19 samples was the United States, Italy and Spain. In each case, the material was cDNA or gDNA derived from T cells, B-cell-depleted T cells, or PBMCs.

Authors' processing steps: Estimates of nucleated cell counts were drawn from the amplification of reference gene primers. The method was immunoSEQ multiplex PCR; TCRdb's version includes in-frame clones alone and lacks a portion of them. That table gives V, J and clone size, and the DNA gave D and trimming. Of roughly 37,000 clones detected, approximately 78% appear once; the ten largest clones hold 25% to 35%. The germline V gene encodes CDR1 SGHTS and CDR2 YDEGEE. Deletions cut 4 bases from V and 1 base from J, with 12 bases between. This CDR3 has 15 amino acids. Sequences were obtained from peripheral blood. V is TRBV5-8 and J is TRBJ1-5, with unresolved D. The receptor was isolated from a man aged 55 to 70 with acute or convalescent COVID-19. In nucleotides, the CDR3 is TGTGCCAGCAGCCCCCAACAGATCAGCAATCAGCCCCAGCATTTT. It encodes CASSPQQISNQPQHF. Using reference TRBV5-8 and TRBJ1-5 for the parts outside the CDR3, the full variable domain is EAGVTQSPTHLIKTRGQQATLRCSPISGHTSVYWYQQALGLGLQFLLWYDEGEERNRGNFPPRFSGRQFPNYSSELNVNALELEDSALYLCASSPQQISNQPQHFGDGTRLSIL.